What follows are 31 T cell receptor beta chains derived from one specimen sequenced in a study of blood T cell repertoires in COVID-19. The protocol was immunoSEQ multiplex PCR, while the TCRdb copy is restricted to in-frame clones and leaves out a portion. The top ten clones hold 12% of a sample with roughly 80,000 clones, 84% of them seen once. The sequenced sample consisted of peripheral blood. The receptors originated from a human donor in a cohort sampled during active COVID-19.

V gene TRBV11-2 combines with J gene TRBJ2-7; the match to TRBD1 covers 7 bases. The CDR3 contains 14 residues. Germline V CDR1 and CDR2: SGHAT, FQNNGV. Trimming at V came to 3 bases and at J to 1 base, leaving 3 bases not matched to a gene. The CDR3 protein is CASSFSGGSYEQYF. The CDR3 DNA reads TGTGCCAGCAGCTTTTCAGGGGGATCCTACGAGCAGTACTTC.

J is TRBJ2-1 and V is TRBV5-1; TRBD1 matches 7 bases. The CDR3 runs to 16 residues. V lost 1 base and J lost 5; bases outside the gene matches: 9. Germline loops: CDR1 SGHRS, CDR2 YFSETQ. The CDR3 sequence is CASSLQPGTVNNEQFF. For the CDR3, the DNA is TGCGCCAGCAGCTTGCAACCTGGGACAGTTAACAATGAGCAGTTCTTC.

V gene TRBV20-1 combines with J gene TRBJ1-6; D gene uncertain. Deletions cut 6 bases from V and 4 bases from J, with 16 bases between. The CDR3 extends over 15 amino acids. Germline CDR1 reads DFQATT; CDR2 reads SNEGSKA (reference sequence). CDR3 in DNA: TGCAGTGCAAGTCCTCCGCCGGGTTATAATTCACCCCTCCACTTT. Its protein product is CSASPPPGYNSPLHF.

This clone was found once. V gene TRBV5-4 combines with J gene TRBJ2-5; a weak D match, TRBD2 (6 bases). Trimming removed 6 bases from V and 5 bases from J, with 23 bases in between. The length of the CDR3 is 16 residues. Germline values: CDR1 SGHNT, CDR2 YYREEE (reference sequence). The CDR3 sequence: CASTLGTGGNGETQYF. The CDR3 region has the DNA TGTGCCAGCACCCTGGGGACTGGCGGAAACGGGGAGACCCAGTACTTC.

V gene TRBV2 combines with J gene TRBJ2-3, with TRBD2 matching 8 bases. Germline V gene data show CDR1 as SNHLY and CDR2 as FYNNEI. V was pared by 11 bases and J by 5 bases, with 12 bases of the junction left unmatched. The CDR3 consists of 14 residues. CDR3 DNA sequence: TGTGCCTCGCCCTCCGGGGGGGCAGGAGATACGCAGTATTTT. It specifies CASPSGGAGDTQYF.

The V gene is TRBV19, the J gene TRBJ2-6, with a tentative D call TRBD1 (5 bases). CDR1 and CDR2 (germline): LNHDA, SQIVND (reference sequence). Trimming pared 5 bases from V and 4 bases from J, leaving 12 bases between. The CDR3 sequence is 15 residues long. The CDR3 region is CASSFQGSGANVLTF. The CDR3 DNA reads as TGTGCCAGTAGTTTTCAGGGCTCAGGGGCCAACGTCCTGACTTTC. The full variable domain, with the rest looked up from reference TRBV19 and TRBJ2-6, is DGGITQSPKYLFRKEGQNVTLSCEQNLNHDAMYWYRQDPGQGLRLIYYSQIVNDFQKGDIAEGYSVSREKKESFPLTVTSAQKNPTAFYLCASSFQGSGANVLTFGAGSRLTVL.

This clone was recorded once. CDR3 nucleotide sequence: TGTGCCAGCAGCTTAGGGGGACAGGGATCCTACAATGAGCAGTTCTTC. Translation: CASSLGGQGSYNEQFF. This chain uses TRBV7-9 with TRBJ2-1; the match to TRBD1 covers 9 bases. CDR3 size: 16 residues. The germline V gene encodes CDR1 SEHNR and CDR2 FQNEAQ (reference sequence). The V segment lost 1 base and the J segment 1 base; nucleotides outside the gene matches: 2.

The chain uses TRBV5-4 and TRBJ1-4; no reliable D call. With 4 bases removed from V and 0 bases from J, the gap between germline ends came to 7 bases. The germline CDR1 and CDR2 sequences are SGHNT and YYREEE (reference sequence). The CDR3 is made up of 14 amino acids. The chain's CDR3 is CASSSSATNEKLFF. The CDR3 nucleotides read TGTGCCAGCAGCAGCTCTGCAACTAATGAAAAACTGTTTTTT.

V usage is TRBV5-1 and J usage is TRBJ2-2; possibly TRBD2 for D (6 bases). V gave up 4 bases and J gave up 2 bases, with 15 bases separating them. The CDR3 consists of 16 residues. Germline assignment: CDR1 SGHRS and CDR2 YFSETQ. CDR3: CASSMAASANTGELFF. The CDR3 bases are TGCGCCAGCAGCATGGCGGCTAGCGCTAACACCGGGGAGCTGTTTTTT.

V is TRBV7-7 and J is TRBJ2-5, with TRBD2 matching over 8 bases. This CDR3 has 15 residues. V dropped 5 bases and J dropped 2; count of bases not matched to a gene: 7. The germline V gene encodes CDR1 SSHAT and CDR2 FNYEAQ (reference sequence). CDR3 loop: CASSRTSGLQETQYF. CDR3 DNA sequence: TGTGCCAGCAGCCGTACTAGCGGCCTTCAAGAGACCCAGTACTTC.

The genes are TRBV2 and TRBJ2-7, with no clear D. Per germline, CDR1 SNHLY and CDR2 FYNNEI. Trimming left V 8 bases short and J 1 base short, with 9 bases between. CDR3 length: 12 residues. The CDR3 nucleotides read TGTGCCAGCGTCACGACATCCTACGAGCAGTACTTC. Protein: CASVTTSYEQYF.

CDR3 nucleotides: TGTGCCAGTAGTAATCGGGTTGGCGGGGAGCTGTTTTTT. This codes for CASSNRVGGELFF. The V call is TRBV19, the J call TRBJ2-2; D unclear. This CDR3 is built from 13 residues. Germline CDR1 is LNHDA and CDR2 is SQIVND (reference sequence). Trimming removed 4 bases from V and 7 bases from J, with 10 bases in between.

This clone was recorded once. The chain links TRBV5-1 to TRBJ1-1, with TRBD1 matching over 9 bases. This CDR3 comprises 15 residues. After removal of 4 bases from V and 3 bases from J, the junction contained 7 bases not matched to a gene. CDR1 and CDR2 from the germline V gene are SGHRS and YFSETQ. In nucleotides, the CDR3 is TGCGCCAGCAGCCCCCAGGGACAGGGTCACACTGAAGCTTTCTTT. Amino acids: CASSPQGQGHTEAFF.

This chain uses TRBV5-4 with TRBJ2-5, with 8 positions matching TRBD1. Germline CDR1 SGHNT, CDR2 YYREEE (reference sequence). V was clipped by 2 bases and J by 4 bases; unmatched bases: 1. This CDR3 is built from 13 residues. The CDR3 nucleotides are TGTGCCAGCAGCTTAGGACAGGGAGAGACCCAGTACTTC. This sequence encodes CASSLGQGETQYF.

The V call is TRBV5-4, the J call TRBJ2-3; D perhaps matches TRBD2 (5 bases). Germline CDR1 reads SGHNT; CDR2 reads YYREEE (reference sequence). Trimming removed 0 bases from V and 4 bases from J, with 12 bases in between. CDR3 length: 15 amino acids. The CDR3, as DNA: TGTGCCAGCAGCTTGGGCGGGTTAGAGGCAGATACGCAGTATTTT. It is translated as CASSLGGLEADTQYF.

V is TRBV15 and J is TRBJ2-7, with 8 bases that match TRBD1. The CDR3 consists of 13 residues. Germline V gene lookup returns CDR1 LNHNV and CDR2 YYDKDF (reference sequence). After removal of 5 bases from V and 3 bases from J, the junction contained 3 bases not matched to a gene. The CDR3 DNA follows: TGTGCCACCAGCGACGGACAGGGCTACGAGCAGTACTTC. Translation gives CATSDGQGYEQYF. Full variable domain (remainder filled in from reference TRBV15 and TRBJ2-7): DAMVIQNPRYQVTQFGKPVTLSCSQTLNHNVMYWYQQKSSQAPKLLFHYYDKDFNNEADTPDNFQSRRPNTSFCFLDIRSPGLGDTAMYLCATSDGQGYEQYFGPGTRLTVT.

This clone was seen just once. V is TRBV7-8 and J is TRBJ2-3, with TRBD1 matching 10 bases. Germline V gives CDR1 SGHVS, CDR2 FQNEAQ. The J segment lost 6 bases and the V segment lost 5 bases, leaving 5 bases of the junction unmatched. This CDR3 region has 14 residues. The CDR3 nucleotides are TGTGCCAGCAGCACGGACAGGGGGAAGGATACGCAGTATTTT. Amino acids: CASSTDRGKDTQYF.

This chain joins TRBV11-2 and TRBJ2-7, with 10 bases that match TRBD1. The CDR3 runs to 15 residues. The V gene end was trimmed by 1 base and the J gene end by 1 base; junction bases not matched to a gene: 1. In germline, CDR1 is SGHAT, CDR2 FQNNGV. CDR3 nucleotides: TGTGCCAGCAGCTTAGGGACAGGGGGATCCTACGAGCAGTACTTC. Translating gives CASSLGTGGSYEQYF.

The J gene is TRBJ2-7, the V gene TRBV6-5; 8 bases are a match to TRBD1. This CDR3 comprises 15 residues. Germline loops: CDR1 MNHEY, CDR2 SVGAGI. V lost 6 bases, J lost 2 bases, and 9 bases stayed unmatched. The CDR3 sequence is CASRPRQGSPYEQYF. The DNA for the CDR3 is TGTGCCAGCAGACCGCGACAGGGGTCTCCCTACGAGCAGTACTTC.

The J gene is TRBJ2-1, the V gene TRBV6-5; TRBD1 is a possible D gene (6 bases). The length of the CDR3 is 13 residues. Germline V lookup: CDR1 MNHEY, CDR2 SVGAGI. V lost 6 bases and J 10 bases, leaving 16 bases between the germline ends. The CDR3 DNA sequence: TGTGCCAGCAGCCTTACAGGGTCCAGGGAGCAGTTCTTC. Translation: CASSLTGSREQFF.

The chain combines TRBV19 with TRBJ2-3; no firm D call. Germline-derived CDR1 and CDR2 are LNHDA and SQIVND (reference sequence). The CDR3 has 14 amino acids. Trimming took off 1 base at V and 2 bases at J, with 7 bases between the two ends. CDR3 bases: TGTGCCAGTAGTATAGGTCTATTCACAGATACGCAGTATTTT. This encodes CASSIGLFTDTQYF. Full variable domain (outside the CDR3, taken from reference TRBV19 and TRBJ2-3): DGGITQSPKYLFRKEGQNVTLSCEQNLNHDAMYWYRQDPGQGLRLIYYSQIVNDFQKGDIAEGYSVSREKKESFPLTVTSAQKNPTAFYLCASSIGLFTDTQYFGPGTRLTVL.

This chain connects TRBV19 to TRBJ1-2, with TRBD1 as a possible D gene (6 bases). V was trimmed by 3 bases and J by 3 bases, leaving 14 bases between them. The CDR3 is made up of 15 amino acids. The germline V gene has CDR1 LNHDA and CDR2 SQIVND (reference sequence). DNA for the CDR3: TGTGCCAGTAGTATTGTGTCTAGACAGGACTATGGCTACACCTTC. Its translation: CASSIVSRQDYGYTF. Together with reference TRBV19 and TRBJ1-2, the CDR3 gives the full variable domain: DGGITQSPKYLFRKEGQNVTLSCEQNLNHDAMYWYRQDPGQGLRLIYYSQIVNDFQKGDIAEGYSVSREKKESFPLTVTSAQKNPTAFYLCASSIVSRQDYGYTFGSGTRLTVV.

The CDR3 reads CASRLRGNQPQHF. In nucleotides, the CDR3 is TGTGCCAGCAGGCTCAGGGGCAATCAGCCCCAGCATTTT. The chain links TRBV28 to TRBJ1-5, with D possibly matching TRBD1 (5 bases). The CDR3 covers 13 residues. Germline V gene sequence: CDR1 MDHEN, CDR2 SYDVKM. Trimming removed 6 bases at V and 2 bases at J, with 8 bases between. Together with reference TRBV28 and TRBJ1-5, the CDR3 gives the full variable domain: DVKVTQSSRYLVKRTGEKVFLECVQDMDHENMFWYRQDPGLGLRLIYFSYDVKMKEKGDIPEGYSVSREKKERFSLILESASTNQTSMYLCASRLRGNQPQHFGDGTRLSIL.

The chain links TRBV3-1 (or the pseudogene TRBV3-2) to TRBJ2-7; 9 bases align to TRBD2. The CDR3 loop spans 13 amino acids. V lost 5 bases and J lost 6; bases outside the gene matches: 5. Germline CDR1 LGHDT, CDR2 YNNKEL (reference sequence). This chain's CDR3 is CASSSGLAIEQYF. CDR3 DNA sequence: TGTGCCAGCAGCTCGGGACTAGCTATCGAGCAGTACTTC.

This clone was observed a single time. The chain has TRBV5-1 and TRBJ2-6; 9 nucleotides agree with TRBD1. The CDR3 length is 17 residues. In germline, CDR1 is SGHRS, CDR2 YFSETQ. The junction had 4 bases not matched to a gene; V was cut back by 3 bases and J by 0 bases. CDR3 nucleotides: TGCGCCAGCAGCTCCGGGACAGGGAACTCTGGGGCCAACGTCCTGACTTTC. This gives the protein CASSSGTGNSGANVLTF.

This clone was seen a few times. The J gene is TRBJ2-6, the V gene TRBV10-2; the D gene is possibly TRBD2 (7 bases). V was clipped by 2 bases and J by 1 base, with 9 bases between them. CDR1 and CDR2 (germline): WSHSY, SAAADI. The CDR3 consists of 16 residues. The DNA for the CDR3 is TGCGCCAGCAGTGAGCGGGGGGCGTCTGGGGCCAACGTCCTGACTTTC. Its protein product is CASSERGASGANVLTF.

The rearrangement links TRBV7-2 to TRBJ2-1, with 12 bases fitting TRBD2. Germline CDR1 is SGHTA and CDR2 is FQGNSA. V lost 5 bases and J lost 4; bases outside the gene matches: 9. The CDR3 contains 17 residues. The chain's CDR3 is CASSPRRTSGEYNEQFF. CDR3 sequence (DNA): TGTGCCAGCAGCCCCAGGCGGACTAGCGGGGAGTACAATGAGCAGTTCTTC.

V usage is TRBV5-4 and J usage is TRBJ2-5; TRBD1 matches 10 bases. Losses at the gene ends were 4 bases for V and 3 bases for J; bases not matched to a gene: 12. The CDR3 is made up of 17 amino acids. Germline V gene data show CDR1 as SGHNT and CDR2 as YYREEE (reference sequence). CDR3 in amino acids: CASSHPGQGSVEETQYF. For the CDR3, the DNA is TGTGCCAGCAGCCATCCGGGACAGGGGTCGGTAGAAGAGACCCAGTACTTC.

This clone was counted between two and nine times. The chain combines TRBV5-1 with TRBJ2-2; D is undetermined. V shed 3 bases and J shed 5 bases, with 8 bases lying between them. Germline V gene sequence: CDR1 SGHRS, CDR2 YFSETQ. There are 13 residues in the CDR3. CDR3 DNA: TGCGCCAGCAGCTATGACTGGACCGGGGAGCTGTTTTTT. Translating it yields CASSYDWTGELFF. The whole variable domain, filled in from reference TRBV5-1 and TRBJ2-2, reads KAGVTQTPRYLIKTRGQQVTLSCSPISGHRSVSWYQQTPGQGLQFLFEYFSETQRNKGNFPGRFSGRQFSNSRSEMNVSTLELGDSALYLCASSYDWTGELFFGEGSRLTVL.

The rearrangement links TRBV5-5 to TRBJ1-6; 9 positions match TRBD1. The CDR3 consists of 14 residues. The germline V gene has CDR1 SGHKS and CDR2 YYEKEE (reference sequence). V lost 5 bases and J lost 8; bases outside the gene matches: 5. The DNA for the CDR3 is TGTGCCAGCAGTCGGGACAGGGAAGATTCACCCCTCCACTTT. Its protein is CASSRDREDSPLHF.

V and J are TRBV7-9 and TRBJ1-4; 8 bases are a match to TRBD1. V dropped 4 bases and J dropped 7; count of bases not matched to a gene: 8. Germline V lookup: CDR1 SEHNR, CDR2 FQNEAQ (reference sequence). The length of the CDR3 is 15 residues. CDR3 nucleotide sequence: TGTGCCAGCAGCTACGGACAGGGCCTGAGTGAAAAACTGTTTTTT. Translation: CASSYGQGLSEKLFF.